This T cell receptor beta chain came from a study of somatic mutations in cytotoxic T cells in rheumatoid arthritis (dated by TCRdb to about 2017). About the investigation overall: Some T-cell populations stained with V beta antibodies were sorted by flow on a FACSAria II or Sony SH800 to nearly 100% purity, with sorted V beta1+ cells additionally subjected to TCRB sequencing. Whether expanded CD8+ T-cell clones in untreated, newly diagnosed rheumatoid arthritis carry somatic mutations was the study question, and clonality was characterized with TCRB deep sequencing. TCRB deep sequencing covered over 55 patients with rheumatoid arthritis along with under 25 healthy controls. Patients and controls did not essentially differ in median age, which was nearly identical between the groups.

Sequences SEHNR (CDR1) and FQNEAQ (CDR2) are obtained from the germline V gene (reference sequence). Germline trimming amounts to 2 bases on V and 7 bases on J, with 13 as the count of junction bases outside the gene matches. The CDR3 goes from the cysteine to the phenylalanine over 17 residues. Just the 51-base CDR3 DNA is kept, in frame starting at base 1. Sequencing of TCRB CDR3 was done on genomic DNA with the immunoSEQ assay. The source study handled its data this way. Only productive TCRB rearrangements were included in the analyses. Defining a clone by its unique TCRB CDR3 sequence, the study calculated clonality as a productive clonality index derived from Shannon entropy. The template counts of each clone relative to the total templates per sample were used to calculate repertoire overlap between two samples. Flow cytometry-measured V-gene usage correlated with V-gene usage from TCRB sequencing, with a Spearman r of roughly 0.56. TCRdb took over this immuneACCESS table, retaining in-frame rearrangements with V and J assigned. Such tables are incomplete; in checked studies, under half of the missing clones stem from an unresolved V gene, and the remainder is unexplained. That table furnishes V, J and clone size, whereas the DNA furnished D and trimming. The sample contains about 19,000 clones, around 85% of them found a single time. In total, the top ten clones hold more than 14% of the sample.

What the work shows at the level of the full study, not this receptor alone: In about an eighth of the roughly 65 patients, more than 20% of CD8+ cells belonged to the largest CD8+ clone, while several identical CD8+ TCRB sequences were shared between blood and synovial fluid. Rheumatoid arthritis patients and age-matched healthy controls did not significantly differ in CD8+ T-cell clonality. The antigen targets of the expanded CD8+ clones were unknown, and absence from virus-specific databases did not rule out viral specificity. The slight underrepresentation of TRBV07 in patients was not corrected for multiple comparisons. In patients, CD8+ clonality rose with age (Spearman r ≈ 0.49), which was not the case in healthy controls.

The 20 or so healthy controls were blood donors whose buffy coats were used; they had a median age of around 56 years (range roughly 20-70), and more than 45% were female. Flow cytometry confirmed the purity of CD4+ and CD8+ cells that had been isolated by positive magnetic bead selection on an AutoMACS. Ficoll-Paque PLUS density gradient separation was used to isolate peripheral blood mononuclear cells. Nucleospin Tissue or Tissue XS kits were used to extract DNA from CD4-enriched, CD8-enriched or PBMC samples, and a Qubit 2.0 fluorometer was used for quantification. On this clone: Its recognized antigen is unknown. No base-level quality is on record; no much larger clone is a single base apart.

The chain couples TRBV7-9 to TRBJ2-1; TRBD2 aligns with 8 central bases. The source material was CD8+ T cells sorted from blood. This receptor was identified in a man aged 40-49 years in good health. This receptor has the CDR3 CASSLLRGPTGGNEQFF. The base sequence is TGTGCCAGCAGCTTACTGCGGGGACCCACGGGGGGGAATGAGCAGTTCTTC. Supplemented by the reference TRBV7-9 and TRBJ2-1 proteins around the CDR3, the complete variable domain is DTGVSQNPRHKITKRGQNVTFRCDPISEHNRLYWYRQTLGQGPEFLTYFQNEAQLEKSRLLSDRFSAERPKGSFSTLEIQRTEQGDSAMYLCASSLLRGPTGGNEQFFGPGTRLTVL.